Listed here are 2 T cell receptor beta chains from one sample, sequenced in a study of T cell changes during pregnancy in multiple sclerosis. Clones were read by immunoSEQ multiplex PCR, and TCRdb kept only the in-frame ones, dropping some. The sample holds some 28,000 clones, 90% to 95% seen once. The material sequenced was CD4+ T cells from peripheral blood mononuclear cells, taken after pregnancy. These TCRs come from a female donor with multiple sclerosis, enrolled in a pregnancy study.

The chain links TRBV18 to TRBJ2-1, with D hard to call. Between the trimmed V and J ends, which lost 0 bases and 8 bases, there was a span of 11 bases. Germline V gene data show CDR1 as KGHSH and CDR2 as LQKENI. This CDR3 is 14 amino acids long. DNA for the CDR3: TGTGCCAGCTCACCACCTCTTGGGCCCCATGAGCAGTTCTTC. Translation gives CASSPPLGPHEQFF.

The V and J genes are TRBV29-1 and TRBJ1-2, with 9 positions matching TRBD1. The CDR3 sequence is 12 residues long. The V gene's germline CDR1 is SQVTM and CDR2 ANQGSEA. J lost 5 bases, V lost 7 bases, and 5 bases had no gene match. CDR3 amino acids: CSGGDREYGYTF. The DNA for the CDR3 is TGCAGCGGGGGGGACAGGGAGTATGGCTACACCTTC.